This entry lists 3 T cell receptor beta chains sequenced from one sample in a study of cytomegalovirus exposure and HLA in healthy donors (TCRdb year 2017). Library method: the immunoSEQ multiplex PCR assay. For the multiplex PCR, a mixture combining 60 forward primers for TCR Vbeta segments and 13 reverse primers for TCR Jbeta segments was used. TCRdb holds this immuneACCESS table with in-frame rearrangements only. Some clones are missing; in checked studies, unresolved V genes explain under half, and the rest has no known cause. The sample yields roughly 170,000 clones; around three quarters were counted once. Clones ranked in the top ten supply around 1.6% of the sample. The specimen sequenced was PBMCs. These receptors were collected from a woman aged 30 to 39 in good health and CMV-seronegative.

The gene calls are TRBV27 and TRBJ1-1, with D perhaps TRBD1 (5 bases). Germline CDR1 MNHEY, CDR2 SMNVEV (reference sequence). Trimming shortened V by 5 bases and J by 1 base, and 17 bases separated the two germline ends. The CDR3 extends over 16 amino acids. The CDR3 DNA is TGTGCCAGCAGTCCAGCCTCAGGGCTGGGGAACACTGAAGCTTTCTTT. Translated: CASSPASGLGNTEAFF.

CDR3 sequence (DNA): TGCGCCAGCAGCCGCGGACAGGGGGCATCTGGAAACACCATATATTTT. Protein sequence: CASSRGQGASGNTIYF. This chain links TRBV4-1 with TRBJ1-3; 11 bases are a match to TRBD1. The CDR3 covers 16 residues. Germline V gives CDR1 MGHRA, CDR2 YSYEKL. V shed 4 bases, J shed 1 base, and the junction held 3 bases outside the gene matches.

Comment on this clone: Other nucleotide sequences from this sample produce the same CDR3. V and J are TRBV30 and TRBJ1-1; 8 nucleotides match TRBD1. V gave up 0 bases and J gave up 11 bases; unmatched junction bases: 5. From germline, CDR1 is GTSNPN and CDR2 SVGIG (reference sequence). The CDR3 covers 12 residues. The CDR3, as DNA: TGTGCCTGGAGTGTCAGGGGGCACGATGCTTTCTTT. Its translation: CAWSVRGHDAFF.